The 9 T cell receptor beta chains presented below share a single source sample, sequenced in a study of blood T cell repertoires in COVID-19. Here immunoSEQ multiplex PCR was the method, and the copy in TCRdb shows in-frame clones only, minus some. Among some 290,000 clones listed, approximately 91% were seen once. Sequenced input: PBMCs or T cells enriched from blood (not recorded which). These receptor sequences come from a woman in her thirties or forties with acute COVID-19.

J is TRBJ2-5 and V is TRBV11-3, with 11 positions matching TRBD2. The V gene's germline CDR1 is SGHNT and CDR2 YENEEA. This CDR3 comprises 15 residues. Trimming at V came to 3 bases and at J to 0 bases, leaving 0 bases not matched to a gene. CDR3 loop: CASSFSGRDQETQYF. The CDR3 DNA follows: TGTGCCAGCAGCTTTAGCGGGAGGGACCAAGAGACCCAGTACTTC.

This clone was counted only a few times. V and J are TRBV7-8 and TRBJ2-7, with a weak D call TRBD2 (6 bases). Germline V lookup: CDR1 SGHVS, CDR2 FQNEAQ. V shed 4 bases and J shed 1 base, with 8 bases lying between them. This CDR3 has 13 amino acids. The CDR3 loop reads CASSSAGSYEQYF. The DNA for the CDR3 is TGTGCCAGCAGCTCCGCGGGGTCCTACGAGCAGTACTTC.

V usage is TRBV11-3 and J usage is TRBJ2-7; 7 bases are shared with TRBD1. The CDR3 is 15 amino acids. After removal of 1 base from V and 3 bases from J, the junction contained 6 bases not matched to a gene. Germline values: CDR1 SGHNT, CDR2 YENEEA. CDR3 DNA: TGTGCCAGCAGCTTAGGTGGACAGGTTCTCTACGAGCAGTACTTC. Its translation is CASSLGGQVLYEQYF.

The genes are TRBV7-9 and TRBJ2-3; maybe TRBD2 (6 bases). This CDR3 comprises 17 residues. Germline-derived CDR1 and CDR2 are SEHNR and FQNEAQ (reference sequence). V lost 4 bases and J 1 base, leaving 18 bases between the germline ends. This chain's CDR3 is CASSSPEGYSRTDTQYF. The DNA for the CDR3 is TGTGCCAGCAGCTCACCGGAGGGCTATTCCCGCACAGATACGCAGTATTTT.

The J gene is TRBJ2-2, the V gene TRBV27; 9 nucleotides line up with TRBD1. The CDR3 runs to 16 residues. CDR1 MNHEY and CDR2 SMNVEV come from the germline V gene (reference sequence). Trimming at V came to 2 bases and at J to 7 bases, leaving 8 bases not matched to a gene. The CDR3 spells CASSLTGGIKVGELFF. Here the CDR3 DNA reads TGTGCCAGCAGTTTAACAGGGGGCATTAAGGTCGGGGAGCTGTTTTTT.

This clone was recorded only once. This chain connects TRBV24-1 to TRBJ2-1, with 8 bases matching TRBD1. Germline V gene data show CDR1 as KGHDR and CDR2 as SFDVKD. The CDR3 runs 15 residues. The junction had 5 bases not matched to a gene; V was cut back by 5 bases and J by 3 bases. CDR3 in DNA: TGTGCCACCAGTGGACAGGGGACCTACTACAATGAGCAGTTCTTC. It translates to CATSGQGTYYNEQFF.

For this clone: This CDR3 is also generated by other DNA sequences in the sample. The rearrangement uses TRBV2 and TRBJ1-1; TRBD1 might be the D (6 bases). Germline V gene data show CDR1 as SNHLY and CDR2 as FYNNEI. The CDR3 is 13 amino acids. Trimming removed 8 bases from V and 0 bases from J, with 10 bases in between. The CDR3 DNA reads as TGTGCCAGCTCCGGACAGATGAACACTGAAGCTTTCTTT. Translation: CASSGQMNTEAFF.

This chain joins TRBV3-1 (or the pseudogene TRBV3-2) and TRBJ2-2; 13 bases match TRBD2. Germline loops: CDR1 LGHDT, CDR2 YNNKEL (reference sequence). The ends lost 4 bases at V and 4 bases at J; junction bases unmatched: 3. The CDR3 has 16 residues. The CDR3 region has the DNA TGTGCCAGCAGCCGGGGACTAGCGGGGATCACCGGGGAGCTGTTTTTT. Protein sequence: CASSRGLAGITGELFF.

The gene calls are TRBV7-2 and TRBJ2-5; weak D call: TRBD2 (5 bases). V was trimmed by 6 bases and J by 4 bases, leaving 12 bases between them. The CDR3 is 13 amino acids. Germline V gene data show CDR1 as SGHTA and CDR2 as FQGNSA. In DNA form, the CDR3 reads TGTGCCAGCAGACGGGGAGTTGGAGAGACCCAGTACTTC. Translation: CASRRGVGETQYF. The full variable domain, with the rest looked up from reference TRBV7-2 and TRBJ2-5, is GAGVSQSPSNKVTEKGKDVELRCDPISGHTALYWYRQSLGQGLEFLIYFQGNSAPDKSGLPSDRFSAERTGGSVSTLTIQRTQQEDSAVYLCASRRGVGETQYFGPGTRLLVL.